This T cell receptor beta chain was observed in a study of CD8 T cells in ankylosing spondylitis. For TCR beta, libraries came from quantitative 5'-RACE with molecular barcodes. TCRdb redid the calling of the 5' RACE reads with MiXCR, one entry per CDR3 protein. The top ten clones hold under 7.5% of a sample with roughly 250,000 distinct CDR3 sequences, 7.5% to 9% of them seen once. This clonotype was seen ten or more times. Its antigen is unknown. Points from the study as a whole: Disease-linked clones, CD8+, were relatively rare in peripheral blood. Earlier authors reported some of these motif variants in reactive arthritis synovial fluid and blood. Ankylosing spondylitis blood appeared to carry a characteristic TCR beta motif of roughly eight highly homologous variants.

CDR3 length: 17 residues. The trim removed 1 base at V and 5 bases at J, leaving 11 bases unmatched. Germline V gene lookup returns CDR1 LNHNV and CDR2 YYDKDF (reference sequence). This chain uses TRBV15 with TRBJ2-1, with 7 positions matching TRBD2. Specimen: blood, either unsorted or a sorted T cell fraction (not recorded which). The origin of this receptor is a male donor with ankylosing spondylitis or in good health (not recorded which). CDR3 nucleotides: TGTGCCACCAGCAGAGTCGGGCTAGCGGTGAAAGACAATGAGCAGTTCTTC. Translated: CATSRVGLAVKDNEQFF. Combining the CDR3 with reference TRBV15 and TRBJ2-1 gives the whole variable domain DAMVIQNPRYQVTQFGKPVTLSCSQTLNHNVMYWYQQKSSQAPKLLFHYYDKDFNNEADTPDNFQSRRPNTSFCFLDIRSPGLGDTAMYLCATSRVGLAVKDNEQFFGPGTRLTVL.